Sequencing of this T cell receptor beta chain was carried out in a study of blood T cell repertoires in COVID-19. The repertoire was sequenced with immunoSEQ multiplex PCR; TCRdb's copy has only in-frame clones and lacks some. The table records 220,000 or so clones, about 85% of them present only once. CDR1 is SNHLY and CDR2 is FYNNEI in the germline V gene. V dropped 6 bases and J dropped 5; count of bases not matched to a gene: 9. The CDR3 has 15 residues. This TCR derives from a woman aged 45-59 years with COVID-19, enrolled during active disease. This chain joins TRBV2 and TRBJ2-3; 9 bases are shared with TRBD2. The source material was peripheral blood. The CDR3 sequence: CASSQLAGAGDTQYF. The CDR3 DNA reads TGTGCCAGCAGCCAATTAGCGGGGGCGGGAGATACGCAGTATTTT. The full variable domain, its missing parts supplied by reference TRBV2 and TRBJ2-3, is EPEVTQTPSHQVTQMGQEVILRCVPISNHLYFYWYRQILGQKVEFLVSFYNNEISEKSEIFDDQFSVERPDGSNFTLKIRSTKLEDSAMYFCASSQLAGAGDTQYFGPGTRLTVL.